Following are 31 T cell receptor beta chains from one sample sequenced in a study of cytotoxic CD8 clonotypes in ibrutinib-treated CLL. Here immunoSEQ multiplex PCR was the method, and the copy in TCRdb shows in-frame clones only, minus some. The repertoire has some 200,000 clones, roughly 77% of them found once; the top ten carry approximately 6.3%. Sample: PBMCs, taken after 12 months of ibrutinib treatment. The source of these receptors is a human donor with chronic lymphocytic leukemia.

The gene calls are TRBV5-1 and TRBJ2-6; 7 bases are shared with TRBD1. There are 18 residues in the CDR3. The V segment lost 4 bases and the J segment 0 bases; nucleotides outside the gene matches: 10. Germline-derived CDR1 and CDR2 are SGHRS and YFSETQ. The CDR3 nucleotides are TGCGCCAGCAGCCCACTACCAAGGACAGGCTCTGGGGCCAACGTCCTGACTTTC. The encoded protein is CASSPLPRTGSGANVLTF.

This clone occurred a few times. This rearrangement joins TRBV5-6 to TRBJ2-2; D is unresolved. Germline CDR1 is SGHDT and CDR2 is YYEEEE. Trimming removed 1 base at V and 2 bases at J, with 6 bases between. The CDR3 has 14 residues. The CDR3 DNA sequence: TGTGCCAGCAGCTTGTGGGGAAACACCGGGGAGCTGTTTTTT. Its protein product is CASSLWGNTGELFF.

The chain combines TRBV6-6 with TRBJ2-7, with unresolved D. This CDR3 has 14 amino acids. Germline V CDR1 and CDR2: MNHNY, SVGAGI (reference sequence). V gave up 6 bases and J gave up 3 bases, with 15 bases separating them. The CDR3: CASSLPGSYYEQYF. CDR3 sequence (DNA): TGTGCCAGCAGCTTACCCGGGTCCTACTACGAGCAGTACTTC.

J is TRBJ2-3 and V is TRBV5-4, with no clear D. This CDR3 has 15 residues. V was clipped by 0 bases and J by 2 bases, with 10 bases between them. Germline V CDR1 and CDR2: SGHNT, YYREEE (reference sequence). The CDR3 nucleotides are TGTGCCAGCAGCTTGGAGGTGCGGTACACAGATACGCAGTATTTT. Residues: CASSLEVRYTDTQYF.

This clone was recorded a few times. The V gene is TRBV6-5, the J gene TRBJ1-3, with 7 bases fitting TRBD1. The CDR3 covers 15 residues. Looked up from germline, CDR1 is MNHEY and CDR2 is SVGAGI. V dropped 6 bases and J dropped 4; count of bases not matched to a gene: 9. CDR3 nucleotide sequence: TGTGCCAGCAGCCGTACAGGGGCAGGGGGAAACACCATATATTTT. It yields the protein CASSRTGAGGNTIYF.

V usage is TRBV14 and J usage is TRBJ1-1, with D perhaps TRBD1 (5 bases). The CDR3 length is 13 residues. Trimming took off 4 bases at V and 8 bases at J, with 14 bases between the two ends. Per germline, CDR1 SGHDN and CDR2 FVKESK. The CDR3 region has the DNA TGTGCCAGCAGCCGGCAACGGACATCAGAAGCTTTCTTT. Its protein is CASSRQRTSEAFF.

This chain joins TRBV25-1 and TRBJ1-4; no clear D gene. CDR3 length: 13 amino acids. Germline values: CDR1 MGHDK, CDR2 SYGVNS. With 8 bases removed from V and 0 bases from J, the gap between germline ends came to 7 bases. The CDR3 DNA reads TGTGCCAGCTATCATCCAACTAATGAAAAACTGTTTTTT. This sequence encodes CASYHPTNEKLFF.

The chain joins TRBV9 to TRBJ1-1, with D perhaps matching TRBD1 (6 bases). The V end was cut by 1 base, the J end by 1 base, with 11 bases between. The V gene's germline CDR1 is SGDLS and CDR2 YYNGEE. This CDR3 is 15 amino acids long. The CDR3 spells CASSVRGARNTEAFF. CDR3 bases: TGTGCCAGCAGCGTAAGGGGGGCGCGGAACACTGAAGCTTTCTTT.

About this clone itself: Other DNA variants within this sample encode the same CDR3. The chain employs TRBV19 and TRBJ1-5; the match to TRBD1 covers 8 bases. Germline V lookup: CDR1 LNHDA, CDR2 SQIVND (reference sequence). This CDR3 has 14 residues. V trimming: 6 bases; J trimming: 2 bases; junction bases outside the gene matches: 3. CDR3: CASSPTGGNQPQHF. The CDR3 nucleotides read TGTGCCAGTAGCCCGACAGGGGGCAATCAGCCCCAGCATTTT.

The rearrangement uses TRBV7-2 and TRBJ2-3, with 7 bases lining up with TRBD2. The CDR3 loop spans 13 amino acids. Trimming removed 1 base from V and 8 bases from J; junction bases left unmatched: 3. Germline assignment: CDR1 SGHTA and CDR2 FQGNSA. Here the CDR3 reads CASSLEGGGTQYF. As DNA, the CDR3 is TGTGCCAGCAGCTTAGAGGGCGGGGGTACGCAGTATTTT.

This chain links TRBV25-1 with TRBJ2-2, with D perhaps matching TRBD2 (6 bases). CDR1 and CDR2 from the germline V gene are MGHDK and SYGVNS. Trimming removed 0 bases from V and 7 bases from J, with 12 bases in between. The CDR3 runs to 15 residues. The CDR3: CASSEYGGSGGELFF. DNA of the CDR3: TGTGCCAGCAGTGAATATGGGGGGTCGGGCGGGGAGCTGTTTTTT.

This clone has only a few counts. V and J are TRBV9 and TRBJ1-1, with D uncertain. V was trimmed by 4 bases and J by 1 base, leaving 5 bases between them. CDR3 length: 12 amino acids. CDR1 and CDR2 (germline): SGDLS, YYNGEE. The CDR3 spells CASSYQNTEAFF. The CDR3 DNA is TGTGCCAGCAGCTACCAGAACACTGAAGCTTTCTTT.

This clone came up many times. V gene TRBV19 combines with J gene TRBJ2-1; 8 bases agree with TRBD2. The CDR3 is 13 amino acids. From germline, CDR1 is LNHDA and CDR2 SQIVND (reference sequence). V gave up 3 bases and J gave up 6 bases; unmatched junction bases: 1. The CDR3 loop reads CASSISGVNEQFF. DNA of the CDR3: TGTGCCAGTAGTATTAGCGGGGTCAATGAGCAGTTCTTC. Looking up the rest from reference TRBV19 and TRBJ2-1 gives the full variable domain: DGGITQSPKYLFRKEGQNVTLSCEQNLNHDAMYWYRQDPGQGLRLIYYSQIVNDFQKGDIAEGYSVSREKKESFPLTVTSAQKNPTAFYLCASSISGVNEQFFGPGTRLTVL.

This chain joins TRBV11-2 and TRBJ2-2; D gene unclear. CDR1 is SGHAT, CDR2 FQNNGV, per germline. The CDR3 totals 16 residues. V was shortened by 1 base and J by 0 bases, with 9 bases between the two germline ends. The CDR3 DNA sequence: TGTGCCAGCAGCTTAGTTTCCCCAGCGAACACCGGGGAGCTGTTTTTT. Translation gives CASSLVSPANTGELFF. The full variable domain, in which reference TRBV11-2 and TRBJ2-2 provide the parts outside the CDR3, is EAGVAQSPRYKIIEKRQSVAFWCNPISGHATLYWYQQILGQGPKLLIQFQNNGVVDDSQLPKDRFSAERLKGVDSTLKIQPAKLEDSAVYLCASSLVSPANTGELFFGEGSRLTVL.

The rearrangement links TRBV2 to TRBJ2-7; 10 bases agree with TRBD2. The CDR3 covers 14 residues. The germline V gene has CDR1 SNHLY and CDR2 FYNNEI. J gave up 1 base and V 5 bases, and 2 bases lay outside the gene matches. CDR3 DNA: TGTGCCAGCAGTTGGACTAGCGGTTCCTACGAGCAGTACTTC. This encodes CASSWTSGSYEQYF. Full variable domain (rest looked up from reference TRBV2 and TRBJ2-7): EPEVTQTPSHQVTQMGQEVILRCVPISNHLYFYWYRQILGQKVEFLVSFYNNEISEKSEIFDDQFSVERPDGSNFTLKIRSTKLEDSAMYFCASSWTSGSYEQYFGPGTRLTVT.

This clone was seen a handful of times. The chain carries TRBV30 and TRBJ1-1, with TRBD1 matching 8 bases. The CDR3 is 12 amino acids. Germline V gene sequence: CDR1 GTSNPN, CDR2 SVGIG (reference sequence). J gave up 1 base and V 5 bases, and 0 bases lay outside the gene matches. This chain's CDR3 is CAWDRGNTEAFF. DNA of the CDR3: TGTGCCTGGGACAGGGGGAACACTGAAGCTTTCTTT. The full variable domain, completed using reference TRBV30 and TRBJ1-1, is SQTIHQWPATLVQPVGSPLSLECTVEGTSNPNLYWYRQAAGRGLQLLFYSVGIGQISSEVPQNLSASRPQDRQFILSSKKLLLSDSGFYLCAWDRGNTEAFFGQGTRLTVV.

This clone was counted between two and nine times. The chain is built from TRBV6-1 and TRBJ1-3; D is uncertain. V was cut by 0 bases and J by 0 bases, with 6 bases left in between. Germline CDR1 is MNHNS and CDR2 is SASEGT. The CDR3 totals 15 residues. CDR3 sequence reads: CASSEAPSSGNTIYF. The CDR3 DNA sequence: TGTGCCAGCAGTGAAGCCCCCAGCTCTGGAAACACCATATATTTT.

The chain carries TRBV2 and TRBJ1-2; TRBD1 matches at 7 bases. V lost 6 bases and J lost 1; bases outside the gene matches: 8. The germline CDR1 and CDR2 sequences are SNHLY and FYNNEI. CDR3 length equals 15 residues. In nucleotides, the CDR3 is TGTGCCAGCAGGAGACAGGGTTGGAATAACTATGGCTACACCTTC. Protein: CASRRQGWNNYGYTF.

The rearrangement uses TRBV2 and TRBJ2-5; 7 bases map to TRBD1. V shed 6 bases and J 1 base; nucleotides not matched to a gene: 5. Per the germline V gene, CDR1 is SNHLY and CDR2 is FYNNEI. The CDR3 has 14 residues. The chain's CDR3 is CASSRDSGQETQYF. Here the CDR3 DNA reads TGTGCCAGCAGCCGGGACAGTGGCCAAGAGACCCAGTACTTC.

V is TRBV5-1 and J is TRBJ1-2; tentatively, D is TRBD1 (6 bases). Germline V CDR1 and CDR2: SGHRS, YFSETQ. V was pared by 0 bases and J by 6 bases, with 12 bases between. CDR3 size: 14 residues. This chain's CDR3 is CASSLDWGADGYTF. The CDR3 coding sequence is TGCGCCAGCAGCTTGGACTGGGGGGCGGATGGCTACACCTTC. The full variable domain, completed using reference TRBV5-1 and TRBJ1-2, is KAGVTQTPRYLIKTRGQQVTLSCSPISGHRSVSWYQQTPGQGLQFLFEYFSETQRNKGNFPGRFSGRQFSNSRSEMNVSTLELGDSALYLCASSLDWGADGYTFGSGTRLTVV.

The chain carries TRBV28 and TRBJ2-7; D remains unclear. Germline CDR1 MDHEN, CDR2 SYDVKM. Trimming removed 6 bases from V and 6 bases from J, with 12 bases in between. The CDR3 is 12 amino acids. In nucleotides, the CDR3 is TGTGCCAGCAGACTCGACTGGGGCGAGCAGTACTTC. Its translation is CASRLDWGEQYF.

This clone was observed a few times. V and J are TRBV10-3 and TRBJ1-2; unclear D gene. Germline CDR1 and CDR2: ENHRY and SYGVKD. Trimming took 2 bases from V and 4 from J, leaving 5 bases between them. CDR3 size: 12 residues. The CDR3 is CAISENVYGYTF. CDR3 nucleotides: TGTGCCATCAGTGAGAACGTCTATGGCTACACCTTC.

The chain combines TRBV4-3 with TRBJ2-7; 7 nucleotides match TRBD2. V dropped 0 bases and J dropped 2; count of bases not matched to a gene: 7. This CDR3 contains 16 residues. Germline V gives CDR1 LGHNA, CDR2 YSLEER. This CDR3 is CASSQDASGVTYEQYF. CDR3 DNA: TGCGCCAGCAGCCAAGATGCCAGCGGGGTGACCTACGAGCAGTACTTC.

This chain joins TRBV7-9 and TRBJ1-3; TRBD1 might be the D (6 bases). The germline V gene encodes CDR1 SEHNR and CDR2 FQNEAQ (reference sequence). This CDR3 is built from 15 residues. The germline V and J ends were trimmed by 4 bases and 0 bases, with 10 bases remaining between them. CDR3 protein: CASSSDRSSGNTIYF. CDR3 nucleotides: TGTGCCAGCAGCTCAGACAGGAGCTCTGGAAACACCATATATTTT.

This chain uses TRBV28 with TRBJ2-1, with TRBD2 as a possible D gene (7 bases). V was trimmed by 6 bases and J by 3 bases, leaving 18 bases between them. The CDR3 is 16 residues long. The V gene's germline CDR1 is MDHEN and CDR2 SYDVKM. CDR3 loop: CASSWGGAGFYNEQFF. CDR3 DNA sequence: TGTGCCAGCAGCTGGGGGGGCGCAGGATTCTACAATGAGCAGTTCTTC. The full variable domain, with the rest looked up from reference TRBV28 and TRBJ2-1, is DVKVTQSSRYLVKRTGEKVFLECVQDMDHENMFWYRQDPGLGLRLIYFSYDVKMKEKGDIPEGYSVSREKKERFSLILESASTNQTSMYLCASSWGGAGFYNEQFFGPGTRLTVL.

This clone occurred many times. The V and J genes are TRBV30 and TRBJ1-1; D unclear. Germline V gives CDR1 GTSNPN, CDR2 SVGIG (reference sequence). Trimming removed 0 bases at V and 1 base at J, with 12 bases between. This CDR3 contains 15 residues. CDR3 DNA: TGTGCCTGGAGTGTACTATGGCAGAAGAACACTGAAGCTTTCTTT. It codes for CAWSVLWQKNTEAFF. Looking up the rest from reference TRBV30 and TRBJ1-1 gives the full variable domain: SQTIHQWPATLVQPVGSPLSLECTVEGTSNPNLYWYRQAAGRGLQLLFYSVGIGQISSEVPQNLSASRPQDRQFILSSKKLLLSDSGFYLCAWSVLWQKNTEAFFGQGTRLTVV.

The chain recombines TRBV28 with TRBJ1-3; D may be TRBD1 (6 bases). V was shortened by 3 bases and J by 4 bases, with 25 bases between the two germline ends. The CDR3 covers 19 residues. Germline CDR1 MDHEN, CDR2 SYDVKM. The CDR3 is CASSFQGRIGIDGGNTIYF. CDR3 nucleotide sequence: TGTGCCAGCAGTTTTCAGGGGAGGATTGGGATTGATGGAGGAAACACCATATATTTT.

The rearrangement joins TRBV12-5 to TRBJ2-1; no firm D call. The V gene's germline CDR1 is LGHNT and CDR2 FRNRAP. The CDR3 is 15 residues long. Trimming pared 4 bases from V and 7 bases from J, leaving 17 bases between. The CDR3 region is CASGSSHLDRNEQFF. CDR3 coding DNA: TGTGCTAGTGGTTCCTCACACCTGGATAGAAATGAGCAGTTCTTC.

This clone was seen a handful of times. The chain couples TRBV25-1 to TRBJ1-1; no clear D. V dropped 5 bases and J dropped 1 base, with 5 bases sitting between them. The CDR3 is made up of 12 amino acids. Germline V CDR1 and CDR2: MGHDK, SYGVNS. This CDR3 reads CASSFSNTEAFF. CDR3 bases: TGTGCCAGCAGTTTCTCGAACACTGAAGCTTTCTTT.

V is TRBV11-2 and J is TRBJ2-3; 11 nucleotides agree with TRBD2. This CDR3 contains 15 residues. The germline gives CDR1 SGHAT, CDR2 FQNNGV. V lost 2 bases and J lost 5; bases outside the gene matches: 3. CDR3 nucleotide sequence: TGTGCCAGCAGCTTACTAGCGGGAGGTCTAGATACGCAGTATTTT. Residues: CASSLLAGGLDTQYF. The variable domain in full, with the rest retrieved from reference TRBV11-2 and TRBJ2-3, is EAGVAQSPRYKIIEKRQSVAFWCNPISGHATLYWYQQILGQGPKLLIQFQNNGVVDDSQLPKDRFSAERLKGVDSTLKIQPAKLEDSAVYLCASSLLAGGLDTQYFGPGTRLTVL.

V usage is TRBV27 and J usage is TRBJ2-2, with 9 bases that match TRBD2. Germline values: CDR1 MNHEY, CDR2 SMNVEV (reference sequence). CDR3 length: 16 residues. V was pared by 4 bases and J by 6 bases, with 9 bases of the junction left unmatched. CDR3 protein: CASSSWGLAKAGELFF. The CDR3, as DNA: TGTGCCAGCAGTTCCTGGGGACTAGCAAAGGCCGGGGAGCTGTTTTTT.